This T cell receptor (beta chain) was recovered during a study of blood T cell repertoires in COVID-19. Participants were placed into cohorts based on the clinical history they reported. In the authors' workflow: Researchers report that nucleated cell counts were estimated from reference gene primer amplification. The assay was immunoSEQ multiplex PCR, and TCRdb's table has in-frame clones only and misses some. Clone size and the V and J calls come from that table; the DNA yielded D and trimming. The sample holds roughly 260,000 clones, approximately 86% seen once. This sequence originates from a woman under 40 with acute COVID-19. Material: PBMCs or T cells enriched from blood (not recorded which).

CDR3: CASSATGATNYGYTF. CDR3 nucleotide sequence: TGCGCCAGCAGTGCAACAGGTGCTACTAACTATGGCTACACCTTC. The rearrangement uses TRBV10-2 and TRBJ1-2, with D perhaps matching TRBD1 (5 bases). CDR1 WSHSY and CDR2 SAAADI come from the germline V gene. The CDR3 spans 15 residues. V lost 4 bases, J lost 0 bases, and 12 bases lay in between.